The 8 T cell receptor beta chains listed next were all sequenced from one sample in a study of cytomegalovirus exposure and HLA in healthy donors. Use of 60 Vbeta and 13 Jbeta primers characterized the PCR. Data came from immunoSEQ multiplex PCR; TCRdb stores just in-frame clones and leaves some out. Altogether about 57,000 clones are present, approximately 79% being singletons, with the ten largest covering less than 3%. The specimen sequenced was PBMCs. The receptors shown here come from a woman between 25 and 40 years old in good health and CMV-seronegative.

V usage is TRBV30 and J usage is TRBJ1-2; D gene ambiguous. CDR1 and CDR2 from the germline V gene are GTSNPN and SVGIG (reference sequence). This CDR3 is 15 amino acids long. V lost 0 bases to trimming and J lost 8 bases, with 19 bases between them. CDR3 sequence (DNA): TGTGCCTGGAGTGTACAGACGAACAGCGGCCGCGGCTACACCTTC. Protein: CAWSVQTNSGRGYTF.

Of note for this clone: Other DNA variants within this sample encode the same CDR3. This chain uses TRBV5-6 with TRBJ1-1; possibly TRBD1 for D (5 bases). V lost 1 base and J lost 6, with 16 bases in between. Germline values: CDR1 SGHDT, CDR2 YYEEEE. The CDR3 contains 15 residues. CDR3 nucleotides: TGTGCCAGCAGCTTGAATCCCGGGCAGGGTTCTGAAGCTTTCTTT. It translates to CASSLNPGQGSEAFF.

The CDR3 here is CASSLEGPPTGYTF. CDR3 sequence (DNA): TGCGCCAGCAGCTTGGAGGGGCCACCTACTGGCTACACCTTC. The chain is built from TRBV5-1 and TRBJ1-2; D possibly corresponds to TRBD1 (5 bases). Trimming pared 0 bases from V and 7 bases from J, leaving 13 bases between. The length of the CDR3 is 14 residues. Germline V gene lookup returns CDR1 SGHRS and CDR2 YFSETQ.

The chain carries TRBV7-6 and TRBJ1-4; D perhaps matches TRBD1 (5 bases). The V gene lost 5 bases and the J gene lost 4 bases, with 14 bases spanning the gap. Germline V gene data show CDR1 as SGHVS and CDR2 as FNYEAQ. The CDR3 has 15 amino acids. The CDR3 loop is CASSRRPQGNEKLFF. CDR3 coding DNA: TGTGCCAGCAGCCGCCGGCCGCAGGGTAATGAAAAACTGTTTTTT. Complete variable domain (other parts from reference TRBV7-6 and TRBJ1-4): GAGVSQSPRYKVTKRGQDVALRCDPISGHVSLYWYRQALGQGPEFLTYFNYEAQQDKSGLPNDRFSAERPEGSISTLTIQRTEQRDSAMYRCASSRRPQGNEKLFFGSGTQLSVL.

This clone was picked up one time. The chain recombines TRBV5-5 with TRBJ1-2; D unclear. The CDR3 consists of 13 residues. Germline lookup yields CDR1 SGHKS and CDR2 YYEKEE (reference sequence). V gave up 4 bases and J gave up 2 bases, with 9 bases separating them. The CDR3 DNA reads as TGTGCCAGCAGCATAGACGGGAACTATGGCTACACCTTC. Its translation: CASSIDGNYGYTF.

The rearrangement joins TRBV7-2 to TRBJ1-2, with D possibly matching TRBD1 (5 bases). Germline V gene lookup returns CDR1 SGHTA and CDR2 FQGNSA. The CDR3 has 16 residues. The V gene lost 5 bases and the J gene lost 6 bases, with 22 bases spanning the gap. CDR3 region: CASSANAQVYSDGYTF. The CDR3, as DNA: TGTGCCAGCAGCGCAAACGCACAGGTTTATTCGGATGGCTACACCTTC.

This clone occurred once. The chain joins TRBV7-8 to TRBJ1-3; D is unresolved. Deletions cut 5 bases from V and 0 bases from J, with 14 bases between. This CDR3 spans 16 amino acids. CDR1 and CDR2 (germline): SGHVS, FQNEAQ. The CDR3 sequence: CASSLQEPRSGNTIYF. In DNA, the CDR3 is TGTGCCAGCAGCCTTCAAGAGCCCCGCTCTGGAAACACCATATATTTT.

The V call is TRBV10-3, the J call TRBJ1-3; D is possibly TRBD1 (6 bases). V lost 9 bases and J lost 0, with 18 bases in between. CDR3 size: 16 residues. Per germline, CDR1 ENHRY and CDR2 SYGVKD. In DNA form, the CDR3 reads TGTGCCATAGGGGGGGCAGGGGCCTTCTCTGGAAACACCATATATTTT. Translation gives CAIGGAGAFSGNTIYF.